This T cell receptor (beta chain) was recorded in a study of blood T cell repertoires in COVID-19. Study-level information: COVID-19 samples from acute and convalescent phases originated in the United States, Italy and Spain. In each case, the material was cDNA or gDNA derived from T cells, B-cell-depleted T cells, or PBMCs.

The table came from immunoSEQ multiplex PCR; TCRdb's copy has only in-frame clones and leaves some out. The data contain 250,000 to 300,000 clones, 90% of them seen just once; the ten biggest clones take up roughly 6%. One Seattle source followed patients from active infection through their disease course. The source is a woman aged 50 to 60 with COVID-19, enrolled during active disease. The sample was peripheral blood.

The CDR3 bases are TGCGCCAGCAGCCAAGGGGGCAGGGTGGGAAATGAGCAGTTCTTC. It is translated as CASSQGGRVGNEQFF. The J gene is TRBJ2-1, the V gene TRBV4-1; D perhaps matches TRBD1 (5 bases). CDR1 is MGHRA, CDR2 YSYEKL, per germline. This CDR3 is 15 amino acids long. Trimming took off 1 base at V and 7 bases at J, with 14 bases between the two ends.